This T cell receptor beta chain was sequenced during a study of T-cell reconstitution after alpha-beta-depleted transplantation in children. Per the germline V gene, CDR1 is KGHSH and CDR2 is LQKENI. V dropped 0 bases and J dropped 3 bases, with 5 bases sitting between them. This CDR3 spans 13 amino acids. Molecular barcoding with unique molecular identifiers was used for the TCRbeta library. TCRdb fed the PCR reads into MiXCR, producing one record per CDR3 protein. The sample yields about 900,000 distinct CDR3 sequences, under 30% seen once. Study outcomes and limitations: In patients about two months after transplant, alpha-beta T cells reportedly arose from several hundred expanded graft clones. T-cell counts and diversity at one year following transplant were attributed mainly to newly produced T cells. Recipient T cells and thymic progenitors that survived gave rise to the high TCRbeta diversity observed at day 60 in some patients.

This clonotype was detected only a few times. Antigen specificity is unknown. The source is a boy less than two years old who had a stem cell transplant for SCID, so the T cells may come from the graft donor. The starting material was PBMCs, mostly from graft donor cells, obtained 360 days after TCRalphabeta/CD19-depleted stem cell transplant. This rearrangement joins TRBV18 to TRBJ2-5; D is uncertain. CDR3 in DNA: TGTGCCAGCTCACCACCGCTCGAAGAGACCCAGTACTTC. Protein: CASSPPLEETQYF.